Each of the 2 T cell receptor beta chains below was sequenced from the same sample in a study of blood T cell repertoires in COVID-19. The protocol was immunoSEQ multiplex PCR, while the TCRdb copy is restricted to in-frame clones and leaves out a portion. The sample has about 440,000 clones; 70% to 90% are singletons. Sequenced input: PBMCs or T cells enriched from blood (not recorded which). The receptors were gathered from a woman aged 18-29 years with acute COVID-19.

This clone was observed a single time. The V and J genes are TRBV5-1 and TRBJ2-1, with 8 bases lining up with TRBD1. The V gene end was trimmed by 4 bases and the J gene end by 8 bases; junction bases not matched to a gene: 11. CDR3 length equals 15 residues. The germline gives CDR1 SGHRS, CDR2 YFSETQ. The CDR3 spells CASSIDRGNGDEQFF. The CDR3 nucleotides are TGCGCCAGCAGCATTGACAGGGGAAATGGCGATGAGCAGTTCTTC.

The J gene is TRBJ1-2, the V gene TRBV10-3, with D unresolved. Germline-derived CDR1 and CDR2 are ENHRY and SYGVKD. The CDR3 loop spans 15 amino acids. Trimming shortened V by 0 bases and J by 4 bases, and 12 bases separated the two germline ends. CDR3 nucleotide sequence: TGTGCCATCAGTGAGTCGAGTCGGGTCGGCTATGGCTACACCTTC. Translation gives CAISESSRVGYGYTF.